Presented here are 6 T cell receptor beta chains from one specimen sequenced in a study of T cell responses to AZD1222 COVID-19 vaccine. Clones were sequenced by immunoSEQ multiplex PCR, and TCRdb holds only the in-frame ones, with some missing. The sample comprises approximately 150,000 clones, 85% to 95% of which are singletons, and 0.9% rests with the top ten. Material: peripheral blood, obtained on day 0 of AZD1222 vaccination. These receptors were obtained from an adult in good health.

This sequence joins TRBV6-5 and TRBJ1-2; 7 nucleotides line up with TRBD1. V dropped 2 bases and J dropped 8; count of bases not matched to a gene: 5. Germline assignment: CDR1 MNHEY and CDR2 SVGAGI. The CDR3 totals 13 residues. CDR3 DNA sequence: TGTGCCAGCAGTTACGAGACAGGGAGCGGCTACACCTTC. Its protein product is CASSYETGSGYTF.

The chain is built from TRBV5-4 and TRBJ1-1; TRBD1 is a possible D gene (5 bases). The V and J ends lost 4 bases and 2 bases respectively, with 15 bases between them. The V gene's germline CDR1 is SGHNT and CDR2 YYREEE (reference sequence). CDR3 size: 15 residues. The CDR3 spells CASSPNPGTNTEAFF. The CDR3 DNA follows: TGTGCCAGCAGCCCCAACCCCGGGACTAACACTGAAGCTTTCTTT. The full variable domain, its missing parts supplied by reference TRBV5-4 and TRBJ1-1, is ETGVTQSPTHLIKTRGQQVTLRCSSQSGHNTVSWYQQALGQGPQFIFQYYREEENGRGNFPPRFSGLQFPNYSSELNVNALELDDSALYLCASSPNPGTNTEAFFGQGTRLTVV.

The chain carries TRBV5-4 and TRBJ1-6; no clear D gene. Germline assignment: CDR1 SGHNT and CDR2 YYREEE (reference sequence). V was cut by 4 bases and J by 7 bases, with 9 bases left in between. This CDR3 is 13 amino acids long. CDR3 sequence (DNA): TGTGCCAGCAGCCTTGAGCTGAATTCACCCCTCCACTTT. Translation: CASSLELNSPLHF.

This chain joins TRBV11-2 and TRBJ1-2; D unclear. V dropped 5 bases and J dropped 4 bases, with 11 bases sitting between them. The length of the CDR3 is 13 residues. Germline V lookup: CDR1 SGHAT, CDR2 FQNNGV. The DNA of the CDR3 is TGTGCCAGCAGCCTCAGCCTTTCCTATGGCTACACCTTC. It encodes CASSLSLSYGYTF.

This clone occurred a few times. The chain combines TRBV6-1 with TRBJ1-5; D is possibly TRBD1 (5 bases). Trimming left V 3 bases short and J 6 bases short, with 15 bases between. In germline, CDR1 is MNHNS, CDR2 SASEGT. The CDR3 runs 15 residues. CDR3 DNA sequence: TGTGCCAGCAGTGAGGGGGAGGGAGGCAGTCAGCCCCAGCATTTT. Its translation is CASSEGEGGSQPQHF.

The rearrangement links TRBV3-1 (or the pseudogene TRBV3-2) to TRBJ2-7; the D gene could be TRBD1 or TRBD2 (5 bases each). With 0 bases removed from V and 8 bases from J, the gap between germline ends came to 17 bases. The CDR3 totals 15 residues. Germline lookup yields CDR1 LGHDT and CDR2 YNNKEL (reference sequence). The chain's CDR3 is CASSQDRAGINQQYF. Here the CDR3 DNA reads TGTGCCAGCAGCCAAGACAGGGCCGGGATCAACCAGCAGTACTTC.